Described below is a single TCR beta chain sequence and its context. Its antigen is undetermined. The junction had 10 bases not matched to a gene; V was cut back by 4 bases and J by 5 bases. CDR1 is SQVTM and CDR2 is ANQGSEA in the germline V gene. CDR3 length: 15 residues. The data were produced by immunoSEQ multiplex PCR, yet TCRdb's version contains in-frame clones alone and is incomplete. The table has over 150,000 clones, 91% seen once. The data belong to a study of cytomegalovirus exposure and HLA in healthy donors. Study-wide results and limits: The study recorded 150 to 200 TCR beta chains that were cytomegalovirus-associated. Subsequent analysis showed first-cohort TCR clusters tending to co-occur in around 130 validation repertoires. Reports indicated that the classifier achieved high specificity and sensitivity in diagnosing cytomegalovirus status. Across donors, most TCRs were seen rarely, yet some public ones were widespread.

The chain joins TRBV29-1 to TRBJ2-7; TRBD2 agrees at 11 bases. The TCR sequence derives from a woman between 18 and 29 years old in good health and CMV-seropositive. Sequenced sample: PBMCs. The CDR3 nucleotides read TGCAGCGTTGGCCTAACTAGCGGGAGATGGAACGAGCAGTACTTC. Protein: CSVGLTSGRWNEQYF.